The 26 T cell receptor beta chains below come from one sample, sequenced in a study of CD8+ T cells in alopecia areata. Documented treatment: oral pan-JAK inhibitor, 5-10 mg twice daily. RNA extraction was followed by reverse transcription into cDNA, which acted as the sequencing template. Sequencing was performed with immunoSEQ multiplex PCR; in TCRdb, only in-frame clones are kept and a portion is missing. This table has about 200,000 clones, roughly three fifths appearing once. The sample here was CD4+ T cells sorted from blood, taken at week 4, from a patient treated with tofacitinib. Every receptor here comes from a human donor with alopecia areata.

This clone was detected a few times. The V gene is TRBV5-1, the J gene TRBJ1-1; D is undetermined. Trimming took 6 bases from V and 7 from J, leaving 13 bases between them. CDR1 and CDR2 from the germline V gene are SGHRS and YFSETQ. This CDR3 region has 12 residues. Written as DNA, the CDR3 is TGCGCCAGCAATTCGGGGAAAGGTGAAGCTTTCTTT. Amino acids: CASNSGKGEAFF. The full variable domain, rest sourced from reference TRBV5-1 and TRBJ1-1, is KAGVTQTPRYLIKTRGQQVTLSCSPISGHRSVSWYQQTPGQGLQFLFEYFSETQRNKGNFPGRFSGRQFSNSRSEMNVSTLELGDSALYLCASNSGKGEAFFGQGTRLTVV.

The CDR3: CASSATDRAWTEAFF. The CDR3 nucleotides are TGTGCCAGCAGCGCGACGGACAGGGCGTGGACTGAAGCTTTCTTT. The gene calls are TRBV5-4 and TRBJ1-1; 8 nucleotides agree with TRBD1. The CDR3 runs 15 residues. Germline trimming cut 4 bases from V and 5 bases from J; bases unmatched to any gene: 10. Germline CDR1 SGHNT, CDR2 YYREEE (reference sequence).

CDR3 DNA sequence: TGTGCCTGGACACCGAACTCTGGAAACACCATATATTTT. Protein product: CAWTPNSGNTIYF. J is TRBJ1-3 and V is TRBV30; D is unresolved. V was trimmed by 4 bases and J by 0 bases, leaving 7 bases between them. The CDR3 extends over 13 amino acids. CDR1 GTSNPN and CDR2 SVGIG come from the germline V gene (reference sequence).

The J gene is TRBJ2-1, the V gene TRBV25-1; D might be TRBD1 (5 bases). V was trimmed by 4 bases and J by 7 bases, leaving 14 bases between them. This CDR3 is 14 amino acids long. The germline CDR1 and CDR2 sequences are MGHDK and SYGVNS. The CDR3 DNA is TGTGCCAGCAGTGTCTCAGGGCTAATGAATGAGCAGTTCTTC. Its translation: CASSVSGLMNEQFF.

The CDR3 DNA reads TGTGCCAGCAGCTTACGGAGGCAGGATACGCAGTATTTT. It yields the protein CASSLRRQDTQYF. The rearrangement joins TRBV7-2 to TRBJ2-3, with D tentatively TRBD2 (5 bases). CDR1 and CDR2 from the germline V gene are SGHTA and FQGNSA. V was cut by 2 bases and J by 6 bases, with 9 bases left in between. This CDR3 is built from 13 residues.

V and J are TRBV5-1 and TRBJ1-5, with D unresolved. Germline values: CDR1 SGHRS, CDR2 YFSETQ. Trimming cost V 0 bases and J 4 bases, with 29 bases left between them. CDR3 length equals 21 residues. Here the CDR3 reads CASSLGSYGVQRENGNQPQHF. CDR3 DNA: TGCGCCAGCAGCTTGGGAAGTTACGGGGTCCAACGCGAAAACGGGAATCAGCCCCAGCATTTT.

CDR3 in amino acids: CSVEDLVQAYEQYF. The DNA for the CDR3 is TGCAGCGTTGAAGATCTTGTGCAGGCCTACGAGCAGTACTTC. This rearrangement joins TRBV29-1 to TRBJ2-7, with no clear D. This CDR3 has 14 amino acids. V was cut by 0 bases and J by 2 bases, with 11 bases left in between. Germline V gene data show CDR1 as SQVTM and CDR2 as ANQGSEA.

The chain links TRBV9 to TRBJ2-3, with 9 nucleotides matching TRBD1. Germline V CDR1 and CDR2: SGDLS, YYNGEE. The CDR3 spans 16 residues. The V and J ends lost 3 bases and 4 bases, in that order; junction bases with no gene match: 9. CDR3 sequence: CASSAYGTGSADTQYF. Written as DNA, the CDR3 is TGTGCCAGCAGCGCCTACGGGACAGGGTCAGCAGATACGCAGTATTTT. Full variable domain (rest looked up from reference TRBV9 and TRBJ2-3): DSGVTQTPKHLITATGQRVTLRCSPRSGDLSVYWYQQSLDQGLQFLIQYYNGEERAKGNILERFSAQQFPDLHSELNLSSLELGDSALYFCASSAYGTGSADTQYFGPGTRLTVL.

V usage is TRBV30 and J usage is TRBJ1-2; D is possibly TRBD1 (6 bases). Germline V gene sequence: CDR1 GTSNPN, CDR2 SVGIG (reference sequence). The CDR3 has 14 amino acids. Trimming shortened V by 4 bases and J by 2 bases, and 14 bases separated the two germline ends. CDR3 DNA sequence: TGTGCCTGGATTTCGGACAGCGCGAACTATGGCTACACCTTC. Amino acids: CAWISDSANYGYTF.

The rearrangement links TRBV4-1 to TRBJ2-1, with D uncertain. The CDR3 contains 12 residues. Germline V gene data show CDR1 as MGHRA and CDR2 as YSYEKL. V was shortened by 0 bases and J by 9 bases, with 6 bases between the two germline ends. As DNA, the CDR3 is TGCGCCAGCAGCCAAGAATTTACTGAGCAGTTCTTC. This encodes CASSQEFTEQFF.

The chain recombines TRBV18 with TRBJ2-7; 8 nucleotides line up with TRBD2. V lost 6 bases, J lost 2 bases, and 6 bases stayed unmatched. The CDR3 consists of 14 residues. CDR1 is KGHSH, CDR2 LQKENI, per germline. The CDR3 here is CASSRGAQTYEQYF. The CDR3 coding sequence is TGTGCCAGCTCGCGGGGGGCCCAAACCTACGAGCAGTACTTC.

This chain links TRBV4-2 with TRBJ2-1; 7 bases agree with TRBD2. Germline lookup yields CDR1 LGHNA and CDR2 YNFKEQ. The junction had 10 bases not matched to a gene; V was cut back by 5 bases and J by 3 bases. This CDR3 is built from 16 residues. CDR3 nucleotides: TGTGCCAGCAGCTCACTAGCGACTGGGGGCTACAATGAGCAGTTCTTC. This translates into CASSSLATGGYNEQFF.

CDR3 sequence: CASSLVQGRTGELFF. DNA of the CDR3: TGTGCCAGCAGCTTAGTACAGGGTAGAACCGGGGAGCTGTTTTTT. V is TRBV7-2 and J is TRBJ2-2; a weak D match, TRBD1 (6 bases). Germline CDR1 is SGHTA and CDR2 is FQGNSA. Between the trimmed V and J ends, which lost 1 base and 5 bases, there was a span of 11 bases. CDR3 length: 15 residues.

This clone was observed at least ten times. The chain combines TRBV27 with TRBJ2-1; D unclear. This CDR3 is 11 amino acids long. Per the germline V gene, CDR1 is MNHEY and CDR2 is SMNVEV (reference sequence). Trimming removed 8 bases at V and 5 bases at J, with 7 bases between. CDR3 sequence reads: CASGPDNEQFF. The DNA for the CDR3 is TGTGCCAGCGGACCCGACAATGAGCAGTTCTTC.

V is TRBV5-1 and J is TRBJ2-7; 9 bases align to TRBD1. In germline, CDR1 is SGHRS, CDR2 YFSETQ. V lost 3 bases, J lost 3 bases, and 4 bases stayed unmatched. CDR3 size: 14 residues. The CDR3 coding sequence is TGCGCCAGCAGCTCAAGGACAGGGGACTACGAGCAGTACTTC. It yields the protein CASSSRTGDYEQYF.

The chain recombines TRBV27 with TRBJ2-7, with D perhaps being TRBD1 or TRBD2 (5 bases each). This CDR3 spans 15 amino acids. Between the trimmed V and J ends, which lost 4 bases and 2 bases, there was a span of 15 bases. In germline, CDR1 is MNHEY, CDR2 SMNVEV (reference sequence). CDR3 residues: CASSSPGTGTYEQYF. The CDR3 DNA reads TGTGCCAGCAGTTCCCCCGGGACCGGTACCTACGAGCAGTACTTC.

The chain couples TRBV19 to TRBJ1-2; 10 bases fit TRBD1. Trimming at V came to 6 bases and at J to 4 bases, leaving 5 bases not matched to a gene. The CDR3 is 14 residues long. Germline V lookup: CDR1 LNHDA, CDR2 SQIVND (reference sequence). In nucleotides, the CDR3 is TGTGCCAGTAGGACAGGGGGCTTATCCTATGGCTACACCTTC. It yields the protein CASRTGGLSYGYTF.

The J gene is TRBJ2-5, the V gene TRBV5-4; the D is unclear. V lost 2 bases to trimming and J lost 10 bases, with 18 bases between them. Germline V gives CDR1 SGHNT, CDR2 YYREEE (reference sequence). This CDR3 has 14 residues. The CDR3 DNA reads TGTGCCAGCAGCTTACCGGGCCCCGCAAGCGACCAGTACTTC. Its protein product is CASSLPGPASDQYF.

The genes are TRBV30 and TRBJ1-2; TRBD1 agrees at 7 bases. V lost 4 bases, J lost 4 bases, and 3 bases stayed unmatched. This CDR3 has 12 residues. The V gene's germline CDR1 is GTSNPN and CDR2 SVGIG (reference sequence). CDR3: CAWNTGAYGYTF. DNA of the CDR3: TGTGCCTGGAATACAGGGGCCTATGGCTACACCTTC.

Turning to this clone: A junction end diverges from the germline sequence, so it may reflect a read error. The gene calls are TRBV9 and TRBJ2-1, with TRBD2 identical over 14 bases. CDR1 and CDR2 (germline): SGDLS, YYNGEE. This CDR3 has 17 amino acids. The DNA for the CDR3 is TGTGCCAGCAGCGCGAGGACTAGCGGGGGGTCCTCCAATGAGCAGTTCTTC. This sequence encodes CASSARTSGGSSNEQFF.

V gene TRBV28 combines with J gene TRBJ2-5, with D hard to call. The CDR3 runs 14 residues. The germline gives CDR1 MDHEN, CDR2 SYDVKM. V was clipped by 6 bases and J by 1 base, with 12 bases between them. The chain's CDR3 is CASRKGLSQETQYF. Here the CDR3 DNA reads TGTGCCAGCAGGAAAGGGTTATCCCAAGAGACCCAGTACTTC.

This chain connects TRBV29-1 to TRBJ2-7; D call uncertain. CDR3 length: 13 residues. V dropped 4 bases and J dropped 9 bases, with 19 bases sitting between them. Germline values: CDR1 SQVTM, CDR2 ANQGSEA. The DNA for the CDR3 is TGCAGCGTTGCAACCTTGAGCGATCGGGTGCAGTACTTC. Translated, it gives CSVATLSDRVQYF.

The rearrangement joins TRBV30 to TRBJ1-4; possible D gene TRBD1, 5 bases. The CDR3 runs 12 residues. Germline V lookup: CDR1 GTSNPN, CDR2 SVGIG (reference sequence). V lost 4 bases to trimming and J lost 3 bases, with 6 bases between them. The CDR3 DNA is TGTGCCTGGATGGGGGCTAATGAAAAACTGTTTTTT. Its translation: CAWMGANEKLFF. The variable domain in full, with the rest retrieved from reference TRBV30 and TRBJ1-4, is SQTIHQWPATLVQPVGSPLSLECTVEGTSNPNLYWYRQAAGRGLQLLFYSVGIGQISSEVPQNLSASRPQDRQFILSSKKLLLSDSGFYLCAWMGANEKLFFGSGTQLSVL.

The chain carries TRBV18 and TRBJ2-6, with unresolved D. Germline assignment: CDR1 KGHSH and CDR2 LQKENI. V was trimmed by 4 bases and J by 2 bases, leaving 6 bases between them. The CDR3 runs 14 residues. Written as DNA, the CDR3 is TGTGCCAGCTCACGGGGTACTGGGGCCAACGTCCTGACTTTC. Its translation: CASSRGTGANVLTF.

V and J are TRBV7-9 and TRBJ1-2; D is possibly TRBD1 (5 bases). CDR3 length equals 17 residues. V gave up 5 bases and J gave up 3 bases, with 22 bases separating them. Germline V gene data show CDR1 as SEHNR and CDR2 as FQNEAQ (reference sequence). Here the CDR3 DNA reads TGTGCCAGCAGCCCCACTTACGGCAGGGTGGGGGACTATGGCTACACCTTC. Amino acid sequence: CASSPTYGRVGDYGYTF.

V gene TRBV2 combines with J gene TRBJ1-6, with D perhaps matching TRBD1 (6 bases). The germline CDR1 and CDR2 sequences are SNHLY and FYNNEI. V was trimmed by 6 bases and J by 5 bases, leaving 14 bases between them. This CDR3 contains 15 residues. The CDR3 loop is CASSPGAGNNSPLHF. In DNA form, the CDR3 reads TGTGCCAGCAGCCCAGGGGCAGGCAATAATTCACCCCTCCACTTT.